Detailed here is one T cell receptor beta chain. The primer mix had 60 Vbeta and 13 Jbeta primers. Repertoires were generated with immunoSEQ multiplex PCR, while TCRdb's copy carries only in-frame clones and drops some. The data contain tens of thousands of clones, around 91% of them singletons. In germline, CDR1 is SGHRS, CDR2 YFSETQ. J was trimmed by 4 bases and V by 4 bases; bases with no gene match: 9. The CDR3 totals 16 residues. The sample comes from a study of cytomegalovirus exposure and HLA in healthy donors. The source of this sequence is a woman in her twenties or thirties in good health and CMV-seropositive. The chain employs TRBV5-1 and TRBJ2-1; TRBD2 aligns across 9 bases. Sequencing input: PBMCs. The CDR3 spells CASSRTSVSTYNEQFF. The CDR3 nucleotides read TGCGCCAGCAGCCGGACTAGCGTCTCAACTTACAATGAGCAGTTCTTC.